This T cell receptor (beta chain) was found in a study of T cell responses to AZD1222 COVID-19 vaccine. This CDR3 spans 13 amino acids. V lost 0 bases, J lost 8 bases, and 10 bases lay in between. Germline CDR1 is LNHDA and CDR2 is SQIVND (reference sequence). Broader study findings: Just a handful of AZD1222 recipients tested seropositive at baseline. Spike-specific TCR breadth and depth both grew after two AZD1222 doses.

Some clones are missing from TCRdb's copy, which holds only in-frame ones; the method was immunoSEQ multiplex PCR. The sample includes about 100,000 clones, roughly nine tenths of them seen just once. Regarding this clone: Its target is not known.

The TCR was taken from an adult who received the AZD1222 COVID-19 vaccine. The chain uses TRBV19 and TRBJ1-2; D remains unclear. Sequenced here: peripheral blood, sampled 28 days after the second AZD1222 dose. In DNA, the CDR3 is TGTGCCAGTAGTATAGATATGGGATCCGGCTACACCTTC. Its translation: CASSIDMGSGYTF.